Listed below are T cell receptor beta chains from one sample, sequenced in a study of shared clonotypes between healthy human individuals. TCRdb's table, derived via immunoSEQ multiplex PCR, lists solely in-frame clones and lacks some. The data show nearly 1 million clones, approximately 80% seen once. The sample consisted of memory CD4+ T cells sorted from blood. The receptors were gathered from a man aged 18 to 30 in good health. Both conserved end residues are part of each CDR3. D genes are given only for firm matches. Not all rows give a size; the values are once, few, many and, for expanded clones, a class.

j_call,d_call,v_call,clone_size,cdr3_aa,cdr3_nt
TRBJ1-6,TRBD1,TRBV6-5,.,CASSYSGTGKSPLHF,TGTGCCAGCAGTTACTCCGGGACAGGCAAATCACCCCTCCACTTT
TRBJ2-7,TRBD2,TRBV9,.,CASSVEGTSNGGQYF,TGTGCCAGCAGCGTAGAAGGGACTAGCAATGGCGGGCAGTACTTC
TRBJ2-2,TRBD1,TRBV5-4,.,CASSPDRYTGELFF,TGTGCCAGCAGCCCGGACAGGTACACCGGGGAGCTGTTTTTT
TRBJ1-2,.,TRBV2,.,CASRDSGGRGYTF,TGTGCCAGCAGGGACAGCGGGGGCCGCGGCTACACCTTC
TRBJ1-5,.,TRBV5-5,.,CASSLAGTDQPQHF,TGTGCCAGCAGCTTGGCTGGGACCGATCAGCCCCAGCATTTT
TRBJ1-1,.,TRBV30,few,CALRGDTEAFF,TGTGCCTTAAGGGGGGACACTGAAGCTTTCTTT
TRBJ1-3,.,TRBV7-2,.,CASSLDAGNTIYF,TGTGCCAGCAGCTTAGACGCTGGAAACACCATATATTTT
TRBJ1-2,TRBD1,TRBV5-6,.,CASSSGTGGSYTF,TGTGCCAGCAGCTCCGGGACAGGCGGAAGCTACACCTTC
TRBJ1-2,.,TRBV27,.,CASSLTSGVIHYGYTF,TGTGCCAGCAGTTTAACTTCAGGGGTAATTCACTATGGCTACACCTTC
TRBJ2-4,.,TRBV1,once,CTSSPTKRGEDKNIQYF,TGCACCAGCAGCCCGACTAAGCGGGGGGAAGACAAAAACATTCAGTACTTC
TRBJ1-1,.,TRBV6-5,.,CASKTRGANTEAFF,TGTGCCAGCAAGACTAGGGGGGCAAACACTGAAGCTTTCTTT
TRBJ2-7,.,TRBV19,.,CASSLEGRPVYEQYF,TGTGCCAGTAGTCTAGAGGGCCGCCCCGTCTACGAGCAGTACTTC
TRBJ2-2,TRBD2,TRBV29-1,.,CSVGTSGGSTGELFF,TGCAGCGTGGGGACTAGCGGGGGTTCCACCGGGGAGCTGTTTTTT
TRBJ1-4,TRBD1,TRBV28,.,CASTIQGSNEKLFF,TGTGCCAGCACCATACAGGGGAGTAATGAAAAACTGTTTTTT
TRBJ2-7,.,TRBV5-6,.,CASSSRSMQYF,TGTGCCAGCAGCTCACGGAGTATGCAGTACTTC
TRBJ1-1,.,TRBV5-1,.,CASSWAGLTEAFF,TGCGCCAGCAGCTGGGCGGGCCTCACTGAAGCTTTCTTT
TRBJ1-1,.,TRBV7-9,.,CASSELGRNGYTEAFF,TGTGCCAGCAGCGAACTCGGGCGGAACGGGTACACTGAAGCTTTCTTT
TRBJ1-2,.,TRBV30,.,CAWSVQGMGYGYTF,TGTGCCTGGAGTGTACAAGGGATGGGATATGGCTACACCTTC
TRBJ2-5,.,TRBV5-1,.,CASSFDDLYQETQYF,TGCGCCAGCAGCTTCGATGACTTGTACCAAGAGACCCAGTACTTC
TRBJ1-4,.,TRBV28,once,CASSRTIIQNEKLFF,TGTGCCAGCAGCCGCACTATCATCCAGAATGAAAAACTGTTTTTT
TRBJ1-3,.,TRBV5-6,.,CASSFFEGNTIYF,TGTGCCAGCAGCTTTTTTGAGGGAAACACCATATATTTT
TRBJ2-5,.,TRBV6-1,.,CASRGVVKKETQYF,TGTGCCTCGAGGGGGGTTGTAAAGAAAGAGACCCAGTACTTC
TRBJ2-7,.,TRBV28,.,CASSSPGGYEQYF,TGTGCCAGCAGTTCCCCCGGGGGCTACGAGCAGTACTTC
TRBJ2-1,.,TRBV12-5,.,CASGLVLTGLFGFNEQFF,TGTGCTAGTGGTTTGGTACTAACGGGGCTATTTGGTTTCAATGAGCAGTTCTTC
TRBJ1-3,.,TRBV4-3,.,CASSQAMAGNTIYF,TGCGCCAGCAGCCAAGCCATGGCTGGAAACACCATATATTTT
TRBJ2-3,TRBD1,TRBV2,.,CASSEGVWDRLADTQYF,TGTGCCAGCAGTGAAGGCGTCTGGGACAGGCTAGCAGATACGCAGTATTTT
TRBJ1-1,.,TRBV7-9,.,CASSLDEGGVAFF,TGTGCCAGCAGCTTAGACGAGGGGGGAGTAGCTTTCTTT
TRBJ2-7,.,TRBV28,.,CASSQLTASYEQYF,TGTGCCAGCAGTCAACTGACAGCCTCCTACGAGCAGTACTTC
TRBJ2-2,TRBD1,TRBV5-1,.,CASSKGQGGISWTGELFF,TGCGCCAGCAGCAAGGGACAGGGCGGTATTTCCTGGACCGGGGAGCTGTTTTTT
TRBJ2-6,.,TRBV28,once,CASSLWTGSGGANVLTF,TGTGCCAGCAGTTTGTGGACGGGTTCAGGTGGGGCCAACGTCCTGACTTTC
TRBJ1-2,TRBD1,TRBV5-6,.,CASSSRTGVDGYTF,TGTGCCAGCAGCTCCCGGACAGGGGTGGATGGCTACACCTTC
TRBJ1-3,.,TRBV5-4,.,CASSIRSAGNTIYF,TGTGCCAGCAGCATCAGGTCCGCCGGAAACACCATATATTTT
TRBJ1-1,.,TRBV7-2,.,CASSAGPPQRTEAFF,TGTGCCAGCAGCGCCGGCCCCCCCCAAAGGACTGAAGCTTTCTTT
TRBJ1-3,.,TRBV18,.,CASSPTKGTASGNTIYF,TGTGCCAGCTCACCAACAAAAGGGACCGCGTCGGGAAACACCATATATTTT
TRBJ2-2,.,TRBV6-6,.,CASRPSGGAYGELFF,TGTGCCAGCAGGCCCTCCGGAGGGGCCTACGGGGAGCTGTTTTTT
TRBJ1-6,TRBD1,TRBV5-4,.,CASSLGQGSSPLHF,TGTGCCAGCAGCCTGGGACAGGGCAGTTCACCCCTCCACTTT
TRBJ2-7,.,TRBV5-1,few,CASSLGGFAYEQYF,TGCGCCAGCAGCTTGGGTGGTTTTGCCTACGAGCAGTACTTC
TRBJ2-5,.,TRBV9,.,CASSFQDQETQYF,TGTGCCAGCAGCTTTCAGGACCAAGAGACCCAGTACTTC
TRBJ1-1,.,TRBV10-3,few,CAISDSVRTEAFF,TGTGCCATCAGTGATTCTGTCCGCACTGAAGCTTTCTTT
TRBJ1-6,.,TRBV6-6,few,CASSSSVPLHF,TGTGCCAGCAGTTCATCTGTCCCCCTCCACTTT
TRBJ1-1,.,TRBV4-1,.,CASSPGTRLFKPMNTEAFF,TGCGCCAGCAGCCCCGGAACGAGGCTTTTTAAACCTATGAACACTGAAGCTTTCTTT